The 14 T cell receptor beta chains listed next were all sequenced from one sample in a study of cytomegalovirus exposure and HLA in healthy donors. PCR involved 60 Vbeta and 13 Jbeta primers. Profiled with immunoSEQ multiplex PCR; TCRdb holds only in-frame clones, not every one. The sample records some 150,000 clones, 80% to 85% being singletons. Source material: PBMCs. These receptor sequences come from a woman in her twenties or thirties in good health and CMV-seronegative.

The chain has TRBV16 and TRBJ2-5, with D possibly matching TRBD2 (7 bases). There are 14 residues in the CDR3. Germline loops: CDR1 KGHSY, CDR2 FQNENV. V was pared by 2 bases and J by 5 bases, with 12 bases between. The chain's CDR3 is CASSQGGARETQYF. The DNA of the CDR3 is TGTGCCAGCAGCCAAGGGGGGGCACGGGAGACCCAGTACTTC.

With regard to this clone: Sequence at one end of the junction differs from germline and may be a read error. Other nucleotide sequences from this sample produce the same CDR3. This chain links TRBV2 with TRBJ1-5; 8 nucleotides match TRBD1. This CDR3 is built from 14 residues. Germline CDR1 SNHLY, CDR2 FYNNEI. In DNA, the CDR3 is TGTGCCAGCAGTTGGGACAGGACCAATCAGCCCCAGCATTTC. Its protein product is CASSWDRTNQPQHF.

In this sample, this clone turned up a few times. The chain uses TRBV30 and TRBJ2-6; 10 nucleotides match TRBD1. Trimming at V came to 7 bases and at J to 0 bases, leaving 6 bases not matched to a gene. Germline V CDR1 and CDR2: GTSNPN, SVGIG (reference sequence). This CDR3 has 16 amino acids. In DNA form, the CDR3 reads TGTGCCTTGAGACAGGGGGCAATCTCTGGGGCCAACGTCCTGACTTTC. Translated: CALRQGAISGANVLTF.

The chain joins TRBV5-1 to TRBJ2-7, with 7 bases matching TRBD2. The CDR3 extends over 15 amino acids. CDR1 is SGHRS and CDR2 is YFSETQ in the germline V gene. The junction had 5 bases not matched to a gene; V was cut back by 0 bases and J by 2 bases. CDR3 in DNA: TGCGCCAGCAGCTTGGGGCTAGCGGAGGCCTACGAGCAGTACTTC. Protein: CASSLGLAEAYEQYF.

The chain uses TRBV7-2 and TRBJ2-2; D is unresolved. Germline V gene lookup returns CDR1 SGHTA and CDR2 FQGNSA. The CDR3 has 11 amino acids. V was pared by 5 bases and J by 7 bases, with 5 bases between. The CDR3 protein is CASSIRGELFF. The CDR3 DNA sequence: TGTGCCAGCAGCATCCGCGGGGAGCTGTTTTTT.

The chain uses TRBV4-1 and TRBJ2-2; TRBD1 is a possible D gene (6 bases). Looked up from germline, CDR1 is MGHRA and CDR2 is YSYEKL. Trimming shortened V by 3 bases and J by 3 bases, and 11 bases separated the two germline ends. This CDR3 is built from 15 residues. CDR3 bases: TGCGCCAGCAGCCAGATAACAGGGTACACCGGGGAGCTGTTTTTT. Translation gives CASSQITGYTGELFF.

The chain couples TRBV18 to TRBJ2-7; 7 bases are shared with TRBD2. Germline V gene sequence: CDR1 KGHSH, CDR2 LQKENI. This CDR3 is 15 amino acids long. V was pared by 2 bases and J by 4 bases, with 8 bases of the junction left unmatched. The CDR3: CASSPGPGGAYEQYF. In DNA, the CDR3 is TGTGCCAGCTCACCAGGCCCGGGAGGAGCGTACGAGCAGTACTTC.

The chain combines TRBV5-8 with TRBJ2-1, with D possibly being TRBD1 (5 bases). Between the trimmed V and J ends, which lost 0 bases and 2 bases, there was a span of 15 bases. CDR1 and CDR2 from the germline V gene are SGHTS and YDEGEE. The CDR3 covers 17 residues. In nucleotides, the CDR3 is TGTGCCAGCAGCTTGGGGCGTGGGGCAGGGACCTACAATGAGCAGTTCTTC. Amino acids: CASSLGRGAGTYNEQFF.

This sequence joins TRBV13 and TRBJ2-1; TRBD2 matches 12 bases. V trimming: 4 bases; J trimming: 8 bases; junction bases outside the gene matches: 6. There are 15 residues in the CDR3. Germline V gene data show CDR1 as PRHDT and CDR2 as FYEKMQ (reference sequence). For the CDR3, the DNA is TGTGCCAGCAGCTACCGGACTAGCGGGATTGATGAGCAGTTCTTC. This translates into CASSYRTSGIDEQFF.

This sequence joins TRBV4-2 and TRBJ1-3; 8 positions agree with TRBD1. Per the germline V gene, CDR1 is LGHNA and CDR2 is YNFKEQ. The V segment lost 0 bases and the J segment 4 bases; nucleotides outside the gene matches: 17. The CDR3 runs 20 residues. CDR3 protein: CASSQDLGRGHVGSGNTIYF. The CDR3, as DNA: TGTGCCAGCAGCCAAGATCTGGGCAGGGGGCATGTAGGTTCCGGAAACACCATATATTTT.

This clone was counted only a few times. The V and J genes are TRBV11-2 and TRBJ1-1; 8 nucleotides agree with TRBD1. CDR3 length: 18 amino acids. CDR1 and CDR2 from the germline V gene are SGHAT and FQNNGV. Trimming at V came to 0 bases and at J to 3 bases, leaving 12 bases not matched to a gene. The CDR3 DNA sequence: TGTGCCAGCAGCTTAGATCCTTGGACAGGGAGCGTGGACACTGAAGCTTTCTTT. It translates to CASSLDPWTGSVDTEAFF.

The rearrangement uses TRBV6-6 and TRBJ1-1; no definite D call. Germline V CDR1 and CDR2: MNHNY, SVGAGI (reference sequence). The CDR3 runs 13 residues. Trimming removed 6 bases from V and 4 bases from J, with 12 bases in between. CDR3: CASSRFEGTEAFF. DNA of the CDR3: TGTGCCAGCAGCCGCTTCGAGGGCACTGAAGCTTTCTTT.

This chain joins TRBV30 and TRBJ1-5; D call uncertain. V was cut by 2 bases and J by 3 bases, with 20 bases left in between. Per the germline V gene, CDR1 is GTSNPN and CDR2 is SVGIG (reference sequence). The length of the CDR3 is 17 residues. CDR3 in amino acids: CAWSSPPRITLNQPQHF. The CDR3 DNA reads as TGTGCCTGGAGTTCCCCACCGCGCATAACCCTCAATCAGCCCCAGCATTTT.

The chain couples TRBV19 to TRBJ2-7, with D perhaps matching TRBD2 (5 bases). There are 14 residues in the CDR3. The germline V gene has CDR1 LNHDA and CDR2 SQIVND (reference sequence). The ends were cut back, 5 bases at V and 6 bases at J, with 17 bases in the middle. The CDR3 reads CASSARVASPEQYF. The CDR3 region has the DNA TGTGCCAGTAGTGCGCGGGTTGCCTCTCCCGAGCAGTACTTC.